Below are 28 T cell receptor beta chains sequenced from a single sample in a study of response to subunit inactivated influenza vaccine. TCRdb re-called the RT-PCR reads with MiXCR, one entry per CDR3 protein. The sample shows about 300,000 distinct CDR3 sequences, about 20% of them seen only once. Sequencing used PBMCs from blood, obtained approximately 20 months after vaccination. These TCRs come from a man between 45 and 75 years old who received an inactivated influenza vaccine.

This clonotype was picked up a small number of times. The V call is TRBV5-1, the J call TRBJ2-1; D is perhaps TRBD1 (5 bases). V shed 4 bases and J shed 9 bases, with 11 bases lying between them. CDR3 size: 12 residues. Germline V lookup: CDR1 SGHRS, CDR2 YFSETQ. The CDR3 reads CASSVRGPEQFF. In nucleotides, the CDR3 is TGCGCCAGCAGCGTAAGGGGCCCTGAGCAGTTCTTC.

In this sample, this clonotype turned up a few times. For the CDR3, the DNA is TGTGCCAGCAGTCCCCCCGTTGGTGAAGCTTTCTTT. Protein product: CASSPPVGEAFF. This sequence joins TRBV28 and TRBJ1-1; D unclear. Germline V gives CDR1 MDHEN, CDR2 SYDVKM. Between the trimmed V and J ends, which lost 5 bases and 7 bases, there was a span of 11 bases. The CDR3 is 12 residues long.

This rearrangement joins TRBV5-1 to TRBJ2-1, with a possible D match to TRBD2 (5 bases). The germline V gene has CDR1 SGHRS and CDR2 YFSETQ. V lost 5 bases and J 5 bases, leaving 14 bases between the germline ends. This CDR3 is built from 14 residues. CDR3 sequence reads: CASSLGDLNNEQFF. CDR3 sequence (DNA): TGCGCCAGCAGTCTGGGAGATTTAAACAATGAGCAGTTCTTC.

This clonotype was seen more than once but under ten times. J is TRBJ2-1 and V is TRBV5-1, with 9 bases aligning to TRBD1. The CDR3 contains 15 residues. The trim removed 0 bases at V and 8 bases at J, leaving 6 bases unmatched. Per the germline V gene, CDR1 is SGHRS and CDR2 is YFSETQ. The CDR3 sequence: CASSLGTGGRDEQFF. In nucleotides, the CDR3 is TGCGCCAGCAGCTTGGGTACAGGGGGCAGGGATGAGCAGTTCTTC. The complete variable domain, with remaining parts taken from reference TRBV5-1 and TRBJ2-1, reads KAGVTQTPRYLIKTRGQQVTLSCSPISGHRSVSWYQQTPGQGLQFLFEYFSETQRNKGNFPGRFSGRQFSNSRSEMNVSTLELGDSALYLCASSLGTGGRDEQFFGPGTRLTVL.

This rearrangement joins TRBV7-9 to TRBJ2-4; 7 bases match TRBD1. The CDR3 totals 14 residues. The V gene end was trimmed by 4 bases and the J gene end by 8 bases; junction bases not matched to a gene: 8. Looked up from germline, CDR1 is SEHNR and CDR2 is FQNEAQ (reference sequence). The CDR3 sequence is CASSYRQGVDIQYF. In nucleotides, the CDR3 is TGTGCCAGCAGCTACCGACAGGGAGTAGACATTCAGTACTTC.

CDR3 coding DNA: TGTGCCAGCAGCTTAGAACTTAGCGGGAAAAATGAGCAGTTCTTC. Protein product: CASSLELSGKNEQFF. This sequence joins TRBV11-3 and TRBJ2-1; 8 positions match TRBD2. The V and J ends lost 0 bases and 7 bases, in that order; junction bases with no gene match: 5. The germline V gene encodes CDR1 SGHNT and CDR2 YENEEA. The CDR3 sequence is 15 residues long. Full variable domain (outside the CDR3, taken from reference TRBV11-3 and TRBJ2-1): EAGVVQSPRYKIIEKKQPVAFWCNPISGHNTLYWYLQNLGQGPELLIRYENEEAVDDSQLPKDRFSAERLKGVDSTLKIQPAELGDSAVYLCASSLELSGKNEQFFGPGTRLTVL.

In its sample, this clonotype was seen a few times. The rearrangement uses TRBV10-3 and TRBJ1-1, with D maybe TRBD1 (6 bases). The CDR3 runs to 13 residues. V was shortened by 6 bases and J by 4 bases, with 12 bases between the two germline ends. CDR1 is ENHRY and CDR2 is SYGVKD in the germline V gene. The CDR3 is CAIRGTGTTEAFF. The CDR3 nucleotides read TGTGCCATCAGGGGCACAGGGACCACTGAAGCTTTCTTT.

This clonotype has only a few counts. As DNA, the CDR3 is TGTGCCAGCCGGGTTGGGGGGGACTATGGCTACACCTTC. Translation: CASRVGGDYGYTF. The rearrangement uses TRBV28 and TRBJ1-2, with a weak D call TRBD1 (5 bases). V shed 8 bases and J shed 3 bases, with 13 bases lying between them. Germline values: CDR1 MDHEN, CDR2 SYDVKM. The CDR3 has 13 amino acids.

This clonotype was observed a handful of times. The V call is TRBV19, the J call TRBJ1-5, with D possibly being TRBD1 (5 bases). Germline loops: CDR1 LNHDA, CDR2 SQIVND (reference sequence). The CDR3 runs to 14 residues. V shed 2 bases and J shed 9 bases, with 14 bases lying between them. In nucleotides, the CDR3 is TGTGCCAGTAGTATACTTAAAGGGGTGGGGCCCCAGCATTTT. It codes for CASSILKGVGPQHF.

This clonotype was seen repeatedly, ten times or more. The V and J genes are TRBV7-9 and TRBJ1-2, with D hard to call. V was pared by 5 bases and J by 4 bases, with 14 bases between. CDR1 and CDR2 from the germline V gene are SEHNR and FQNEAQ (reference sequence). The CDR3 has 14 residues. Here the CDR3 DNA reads TGTGCCAGCAGCCCCCTGGCAGGAAGCTATGGCTACACCTTC. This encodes CASSPLAGSYGYTF.

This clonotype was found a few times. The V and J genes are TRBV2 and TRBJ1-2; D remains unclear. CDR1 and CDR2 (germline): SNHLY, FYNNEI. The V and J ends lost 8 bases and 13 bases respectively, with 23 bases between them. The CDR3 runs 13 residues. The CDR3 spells CASHRTWTSYPTF. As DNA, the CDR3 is TGTGCCAGCCACCGGACGTGGACTTCATATCCCACCTTC.

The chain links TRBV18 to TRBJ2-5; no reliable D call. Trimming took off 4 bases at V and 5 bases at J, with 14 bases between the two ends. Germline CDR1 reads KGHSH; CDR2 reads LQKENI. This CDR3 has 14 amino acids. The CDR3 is CASSLFDQRETQYF. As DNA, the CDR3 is TGTGCCAGCTCACTCTTCGATCAACGGGAGACCCAGTACTTC. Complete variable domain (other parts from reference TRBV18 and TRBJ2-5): NAGVMQNPRHLVRRRGQEARLRCSPMKGHSHVYWYRQLPEEGLKFMVYLQKENIIDESGMPKERFSAEFPKEGPSILRIQQVVRGDSAAYFCASSLFDQRETQYFGPGTRLLVL.

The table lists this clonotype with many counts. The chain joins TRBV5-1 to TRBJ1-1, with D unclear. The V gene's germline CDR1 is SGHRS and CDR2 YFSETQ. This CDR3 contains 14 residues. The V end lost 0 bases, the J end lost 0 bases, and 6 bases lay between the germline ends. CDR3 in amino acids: CASSLVQMNTEAFF. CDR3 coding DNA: TGCGCCAGCAGCTTGGTGCAGATGAACACTGAAGCTTTCTTT.

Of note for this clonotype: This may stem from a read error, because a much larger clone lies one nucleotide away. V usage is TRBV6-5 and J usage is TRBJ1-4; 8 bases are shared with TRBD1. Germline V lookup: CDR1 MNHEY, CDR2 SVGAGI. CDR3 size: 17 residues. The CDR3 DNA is TGTACCAGCAGTTACTCACCTCCGACAGGGGCAGGTGAAAAACTGTTTTTT. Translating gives CTSSYSPPTGAGEKLFF.

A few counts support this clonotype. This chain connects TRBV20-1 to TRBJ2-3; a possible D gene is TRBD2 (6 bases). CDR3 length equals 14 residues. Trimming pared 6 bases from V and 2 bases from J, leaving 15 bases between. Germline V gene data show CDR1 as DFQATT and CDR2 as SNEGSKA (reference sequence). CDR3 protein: CSARDSSNTDTQYF. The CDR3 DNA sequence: TGCAGTGCAAGGGACTCATCCAACACAGATACGCAGTATTTT.

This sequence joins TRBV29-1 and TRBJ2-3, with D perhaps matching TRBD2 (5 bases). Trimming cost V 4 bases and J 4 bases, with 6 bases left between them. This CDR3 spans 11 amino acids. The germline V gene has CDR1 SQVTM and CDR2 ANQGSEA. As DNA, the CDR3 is TGCAGCGTTGGAGGGTCAGATACGCAGTATTTT. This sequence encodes CSVGGSDTQYF.

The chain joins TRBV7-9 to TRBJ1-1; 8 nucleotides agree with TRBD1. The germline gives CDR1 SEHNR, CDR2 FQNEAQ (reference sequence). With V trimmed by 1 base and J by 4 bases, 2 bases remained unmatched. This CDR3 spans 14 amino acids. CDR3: CASSLGTGSTEAFF. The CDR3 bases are TGTGCCAGCAGCTTAGGGACAGGGAGCACTGAAGCTTTCTTT.

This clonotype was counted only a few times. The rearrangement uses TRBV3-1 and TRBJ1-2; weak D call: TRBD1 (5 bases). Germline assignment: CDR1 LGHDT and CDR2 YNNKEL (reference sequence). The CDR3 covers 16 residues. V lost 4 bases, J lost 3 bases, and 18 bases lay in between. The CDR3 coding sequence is TGTGCCAGCAGCCCTAGGCCCCAAGCCAGGGACTATGGCTACACCTTC. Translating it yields CASSPRPQARDYGYTF.

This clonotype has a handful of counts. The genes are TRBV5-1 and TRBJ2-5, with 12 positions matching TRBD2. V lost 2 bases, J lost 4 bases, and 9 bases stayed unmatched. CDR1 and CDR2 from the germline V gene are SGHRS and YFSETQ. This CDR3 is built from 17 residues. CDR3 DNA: TGCGCCAGCAGCTTAAACCAACTAGCGGGAGGTGTAGAGACCCAGTACTTC. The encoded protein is CASSLNQLAGGVETQYF.

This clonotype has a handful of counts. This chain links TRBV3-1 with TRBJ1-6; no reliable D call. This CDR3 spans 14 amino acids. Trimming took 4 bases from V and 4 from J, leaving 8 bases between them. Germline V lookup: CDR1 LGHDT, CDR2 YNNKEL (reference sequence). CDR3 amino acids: CASSPGDYNSPLHF. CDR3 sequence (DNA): TGTGCCAGCAGCCCAGGAGATTATAATTCACCCCTCCACTTT.

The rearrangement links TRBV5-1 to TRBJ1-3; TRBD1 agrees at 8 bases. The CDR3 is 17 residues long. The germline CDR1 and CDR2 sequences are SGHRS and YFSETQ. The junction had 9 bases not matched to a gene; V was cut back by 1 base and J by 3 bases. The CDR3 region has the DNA TGCGCCAGCAGCTTGTTCCCGACAGGGGAAGGTGGAAACACCATATATTTT. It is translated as CASSLFPTGEGGNTIYF.

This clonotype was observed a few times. The DNA of the CDR3 is TGTGCCAGCTCCCAGGGTATCGATGCTGAAGCTTTCTTT. This encodes CASSQGIDAEAFF. The rearrangement links TRBV18 to TRBJ1-1; D is possibly TRBD1 (5 bases). V shed 6 bases and J shed 6 bases, with 14 bases lying between them. The CDR3 loop spans 13 amino acids. The germline V gene has CDR1 KGHSH and CDR2 LQKENI.

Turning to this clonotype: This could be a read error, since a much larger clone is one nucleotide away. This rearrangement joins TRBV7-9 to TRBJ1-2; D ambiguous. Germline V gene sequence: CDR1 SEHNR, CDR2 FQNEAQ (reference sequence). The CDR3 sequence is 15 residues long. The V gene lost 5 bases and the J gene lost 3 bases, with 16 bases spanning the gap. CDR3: CASSPRNANHYGYTF. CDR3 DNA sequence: TGTGCCAGCAGCCCCCGCAACGCAAATCACTATGGCTACACCTTC.

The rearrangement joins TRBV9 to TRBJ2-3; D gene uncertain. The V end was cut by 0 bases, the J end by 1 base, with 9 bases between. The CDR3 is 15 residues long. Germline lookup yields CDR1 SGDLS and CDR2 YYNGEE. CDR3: CASSVEPVGTDTQYF. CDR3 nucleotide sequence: TGTGCCAGCAGCGTAGAGCCAGTCGGCACAGATACGCAGTATTTT.

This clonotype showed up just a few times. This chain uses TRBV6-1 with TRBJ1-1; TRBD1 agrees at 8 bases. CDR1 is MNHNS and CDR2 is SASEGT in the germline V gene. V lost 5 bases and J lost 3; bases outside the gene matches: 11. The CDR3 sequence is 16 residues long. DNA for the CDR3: TGTGCCAGCAGTCAACCCCAGGGGGCTGGGGACACTGAAGCTTTCTTT. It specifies CASSQPQGAGDTEAFF.

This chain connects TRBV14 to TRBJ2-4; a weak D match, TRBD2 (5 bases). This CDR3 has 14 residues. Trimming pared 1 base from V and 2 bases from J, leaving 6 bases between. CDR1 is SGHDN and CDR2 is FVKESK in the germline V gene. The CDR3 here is CASSQAGTKNIQYF. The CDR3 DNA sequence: TGTGCCAGCAGCCAAGCGGGGACCAAAAACATTCAGTACTTC.

CDR3 in DNA: TGTGCCACCAGTGATTTTCCCACCGTCGACAGGGGGATTTCTTCAGATACGCAGTATTTT. Residues: CATSDFPTVDRGISSDTQYF. The chain links TRBV24-1 to TRBJ2-3, with TRBD1 identical over 9 bases. CDR1 and CDR2 from the germline V gene are KGHDR and SFDVKD. V shed 1 base and J 4 bases; nucleotides not matched to a gene: 17. CDR3 length: 20 amino acids.

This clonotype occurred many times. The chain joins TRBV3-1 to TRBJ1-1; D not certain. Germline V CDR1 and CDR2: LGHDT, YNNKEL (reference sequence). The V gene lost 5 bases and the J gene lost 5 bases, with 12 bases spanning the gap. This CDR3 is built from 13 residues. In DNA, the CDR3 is TGTGCCAGCAGCTTATGGCTGGGTACTGAAGCTTTCTTT. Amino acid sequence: CASSLWLGTEAFF.